The 21 T cell receptor beta chains below were found in one sample sequenced in a study of shared clonotypes between healthy human individuals (dated by TCRdb to the early 2020s). The library was built by means of the immunoSEQ multiplex PCR assay. Drawn from immuneACCESS, this table holds only the in-frame rearrangements with V and J called that TCRdb kept. Clones are partly lost; checked studies trace under half to an unresolved V gene and leave the rest unexplained. The sample records some 530,000 clones, 70% to 85% of which are singletons. 12% of the sample is taken by the ten largest. Sequences were obtained from PBMCs. Source of these receptors: a woman aged 40 to 55 in good health. Some clones in this sample may be carry-over from other donors' samples.

This clone was seen only once. This rearrangement joins TRBV9 to TRBJ2-4, with D perhaps TRBD2 (6 bases). CDR1 and CDR2 (germline): SGDLS, YYNGEE. This CDR3 is built from 13 residues. The V and J ends lost 0 bases and 9 bases respectively, with 10 bases between them. CDR3: CASSVEGAGIQYF. The CDR3 nucleotides read TGTGCCAGCAGCGTAGAGGGAGCGGGCATTCAGTACTTC.

The V call is TRBV29-1, the J call TRBJ1-1; D perhaps matches TRBD1 (5 bases). V was shortened by 6 bases and J by 3 bases, with 11 bases between the two germline ends. Germline V gene lookup returns CDR1 SQVTM and CDR2 ANQGSEA. The CDR3 totals 12 residues. The CDR3 coding sequence is TGCAGCGTGGGACGGGGGGACACTGAAGCTTTCTTT. It encodes CSVGRGDTEAFF. Complete variable domain (other parts from reference TRBV29-1 and TRBJ1-1): SAVISQKPSRDICQRGTSLTIQCQVDSQVTMMFWYRQQPGQSLTLIATANQGSEATYESGFVIDKFPISRPNLTFSTLTVSNMSPEDSSIYLCSVGRGDTEAFFGQGTRLTVV.

This clone was recorded only once. J is TRBJ2-1 and V is TRBV10-3; the match to TRBD1 covers 8 bases. The length of the CDR3 is 14 residues. Germline loops: CDR1 ENHRY, CDR2 SYGVKD. The ends lost 7 bases at V and 5 bases at J; junction bases unmatched: 7. In DNA, the CDR3 is TGTGCCATCACCGGACAGGGTCGGGACAATGAGCAGTTCTTC. It encodes CAITGQGRDNEQFF.

This sequence joins TRBV5-4 and TRBJ2-5; D is possibly TRBD1 or TRBD2 (5 bases each). Gene TRBJ2-7 matches the end of the DNA better, so the J call may be wrong. The CDR3 sequence is 14 residues long. In germline, CDR1 is SGHNT, CDR2 YYREEE (reference sequence). The CDR3 sequence is CASSPGTERGEQYF. In nucleotides, the CDR3 is TGTGCCAGCAGCCCTGGGACGGAGAGGGGCGAGCAGTACTTC.

This chain uses TRBV9 with TRBJ2-1, with D perhaps given as TRBD1 or TRBD2 (7 bases each). The germline V gene encodes CDR1 SGDLS and CDR2 YYNGEE. CDR3 length equals 16 residues. The V end lost 4 bases, the J end lost 6 bases, and 20 bases lay between the germline ends. The CDR3 is CASSPGGAGYLNEQFF. CDR3 nucleotide sequence: TGTGCCAGCAGCCCAGGGGGGGCGGGATACCTCAATGAGCAGTTCTTC.

V gene TRBV19 combines with J gene TRBJ2-7, with 7 bases that match TRBD1. The V and J ends lost 4 bases and 3 bases, in that order; junction bases with no gene match: 3. This CDR3 is 13 amino acids long. CDR1 is LNHDA, CDR2 SQIVND, per germline (reference sequence). CDR3 loop: CASSNRGNYEQYF. CDR3 in DNA: TGTGCCAGTAGTAACAGGGGCAACTACGAGCAGTACTTC.

V and J are TRBV29-1 and TRBJ1-4, with D possibly TRBD1 on 5 matching bases. Germline loops: CDR1 SQVTM, CDR2 ANQGSEA. The CDR3 loop spans 11 amino acids. Trimming pared 3 bases from V and 7 bases from J, leaving 6 bases between. CDR3 nucleotides: TGCAGCGTTGAGGGGGGTGAAAAACTGTTTTTT. Its protein product is CSVEGGEKLFF. Supplemented by reference TRBV29-1 and TRBJ1-4, the full variable domain reads SAVISQKPSRDICQRGTSLTIQCQVDSQVTMMFWYRQQPGQSLTLIATANQGSEATYESGFVIDKFPISRPNLTFSTLTVSNMSPEDSSIYLCSVEGGEKLFFGSGTQLSVL.

This clone was counted at least ten times. The rearrangement joins TRBV4-2 to TRBJ2-2, with D perhaps TRBD1 or TRBD2 (5 bases each). CDR1 LGHNA and CDR2 YNFKEQ come from the germline V gene. Trimming pared 4 bases from V and 5 bases from J, leaving 11 bases between. CDR3 length: 14 residues. The CDR3 here is CASSRGPQTGELFF. CDR3 bases: TGTGCCAGCAGCCGGGGACCCCAAACCGGGGAGCTGTTTTTT.

The CDR3 region is CAISEGGPGDTQYF. CDR3 nucleotides: TGTGCCATCAGTGAGGGCGGGCCCGGGGATACGCAGTATTTT. The chain uses TRBV10-3 and TRBJ2-3, with a possible D match to TRBD2 (5 bases). V shed 2 bases and J shed 6 bases, with 12 bases lying between them. CDR3 length equals 14 residues. Looked up from germline, CDR1 is ENHRY and CDR2 is SYGVKD.

V usage is TRBV14 and J usage is TRBJ2-1; TRBD2 aligns across 11 bases. This CDR3 has 14 residues. Germline CDR1 and CDR2: SGHDN and FVKESK. V shed 6 bases, J shed 6 bases, and the junction held 4 bases outside the gene matches. The CDR3 loop reads CASRASGRLNEQFF. The CDR3 DNA is TGTGCCAGCAGGGCTAGCGGGAGGCTCAATGAGCAGTTCTTC.

CDR3 amino acids: CASTRSQRHETQYF. In nucleotides, the CDR3 is TGTGCCAGCACCCGGAGCCAGCGACACGAGACCCAGTACTTC. This chain links TRBV28 with TRBJ2-5, with D unclear. The CDR3 contains 14 residues. V gave up 7 bases and J gave up 5 bases, with 17 bases separating them. The germline V gene encodes CDR1 MDHEN and CDR2 SYDVKM.

The sample holds many counts of this clone. The same CDR3 also results from other DNA sequences found in this sample. DNA of the CDR3: TGTGCCAGCAGCCACCGGGACAGACCCAATCAGCCCCAGCATTTT. It is translated as CASSHRDRPNQPQHF. The chain links TRBV28 to TRBJ1-5; 7 positions match TRBD1. The CDR3 covers 15 residues. Looked up from germline, CDR1 is MDHEN and CDR2 is SYDVKM. J gave up 3 bases and V 6 bases, and 8 bases lay outside the gene matches. The full variable domain, with the rest looked up from reference TRBV28 and TRBJ1-5, is DVKVTQSSRYLVKRTGEKVFLECVQDMDHENMFWYRQDPGLGLRLIYFSYDVKMKEKGDIPEGYSVSREKKERFSLILESASTNQTSMYLCASSHRDRPNQPQHFGDGTRLSIL.

This chain links TRBV11-2 with TRBJ2-5, with D perhaps TRBD1 (6 bases). The CDR3 consists of 16 residues. Per germline, CDR1 SGHAT and CDR2 FQNNGV. V was pared by 3 bases and J by 5 bases, with 19 bases between. CDR3 sequence reads: CASSLSGRGLWETQYF. The CDR3 nucleotides read TGTGCCAGCAGCTTGTCTGGCAGGGGATTATGGGAGACCCAGTACTTC. The whole variable domain, filled in from reference TRBV11-2 and TRBJ2-5, reads EAGVAQSPRYKIIEKRQSVAFWCNPISGHATLYWYQQILGQGPKLLIQFQNNGVVDDSQLPKDRFSAERLKGVDSTLKIQPAKLEDSAVYLCASSLSGRGLWETQYFGPGTRLLVL.

V is TRBV11-1 and J is TRBJ2-1, with D possibly TRBD2 on 5 matching bases. The CDR3 spans 13 residues. The V gene's germline CDR1 is SGHAT and CDR2 FQDESV (reference sequence). Trimming removed 5 bases at V and 4 bases at J, with 9 bases between. The CDR3 loop reads CASSPGLYNEQFF. Written as DNA, the CDR3 is TGTGCCAGCAGCCCTGGACTGTACAATGAGCAGTTCTTC.

The chain uses TRBV7-9 and TRBJ2-7, with 7 bases identical to TRBD1. The CDR3 is 19 residues long. The V gene's germline CDR1 is SEHNR and CDR2 FQNEAQ (reference sequence). V trimming: 1 base; J trimming: 4 bases; junction bases outside the gene matches: 19. The CDR3 loop reads CASSLVGQGERGTEYEQYF. CDR3 sequence (DNA): TGTGCCAGCAGCTTAGTAGGGCAGGGGGAAAGAGGTACGGAGTACGAGCAGTACTTC.

The CDR3 nucleotides are TGTGCCAGCAGTCCGGGGGAGGGCCTCCACGAGCAGTACTTC. This encodes CASSPGEGLHEQYF. The chain uses TRBV27 and TRBJ2-7; 7 nucleotides agree with TRBD2. In germline, CDR1 is MNHEY, CDR2 SMNVEV (reference sequence). V was clipped by 5 bases and J by 5 bases; unmatched bases: 9. The CDR3 consists of 14 residues.

This chain uses TRBV7-9 with TRBJ1-1; D ambiguous. The CDR3 is 13 residues long. Trimming took 3 bases from V and 7 from J, leaving 12 bases between them. The germline gives CDR1 SEHNR, CDR2 FQNEAQ (reference sequence). CDR3 coding DNA: TGTGCCAGCAGCTTCGTGTCTGGGATTGAAGCTTTCTTT. Protein: CASSFVSGIEAFF. Together with reference TRBV7-9 and TRBJ1-1, the CDR3 gives the full variable domain: DTGVSQNPRHKITKRGQNVTFRCDPISEHNRLYWYRQTLGQGPEFLTYFQNEAQLEKSRLLSDRFSAERPKGSFSTLEIQRTEQGDSAMYLCASSFVSGIEAFFGQGTRLTVV.

The chain has TRBV7-6 and TRBJ2-3, with TRBD2 matching 12 bases. Germline V gene lookup returns CDR1 SGHVS and CDR2 FNYEAQ. The CDR3 totals 18 residues. V dropped 1 base and J dropped 1; count of bases not matched to a gene: 6. The CDR3 nucleotides read TGTGCCAGCAGCTTAGGGGCTAGCGGGAGGGCCGGCACAGATACGCAGTATTTT. Its protein product is CASSLGASGRAGTDTQYF.

The chain recombines TRBV12-5 with TRBJ2-1; D remains unclear. Trimming pared 6 bases from V and 5 bases from J, leaving 5 bases between. This CDR3 has 11 amino acids. CDR1 is LGHNT, CDR2 FRNRAP, per germline. In DNA form, the CDR3 reads TGTGCTAGTGGCCTCCACAATGAGCAGTTCTTC. Translation: CASGLHNEQFF.

V usage is TRBV5-4 and J usage is TRBJ1-1; 7 bases are shared with TRBD1. The CDR3 runs to 14 residues. The germline gives CDR1 SGHNT, CDR2 YYREEE (reference sequence). J was trimmed by 5 bases and V by 5 bases; bases with no gene match: 9. CDR3 DNA sequence: TGTGCCAGCAGTATTTCGACAGGGTGGACTGAAGCTTTCTTT. Residues: CASSISTGWTEAFF.

V gene TRBV7-9 combines with J gene TRBJ1-1, with D uncertain. Trimming left V 5 bases short and J 1 base short, with 20 bases between. The CDR3 is 17 amino acids. In germline, CDR1 is SEHNR, CDR2 FQNEAQ (reference sequence). The CDR3 loop reads CASSPRTGRGKNTEAFF. CDR3 DNA: TGTGCCAGCAGCCCAAGGACTGGGCGGGGAAAGAACACTGAAGCTTTCTTT.